This T cell receptor beta chain was recovered during a study of blood T cell repertoires in COVID-19. The study drew participants aged 18 to 89 years from 20 to 30 US areas. This CDR3 comprises 15 residues. CDR1 SGHDN and CDR2 FVKESK come from the germline V gene. V was trimmed by 4 bases and J by 0 bases, leaving 10 bases between them. Per the original methods: Estimated nucleated cell counts came from reference gene primer amplification. TCRdb's table, derived via immunoSEQ multiplex PCR, lists solely in-frame clones and lacks some. Clone size and V and J calls were adopted from that table, with D and trimming inferred from the DNA. The sample records 400,000 to 550,000 clones, 87% being singletons.

Sequences were obtained from PBMCs or T cells enriched from blood (not recorded which). This TCR was recovered from a young woman with acute COVID-19. The V gene is TRBV14, the J gene TRBJ2-1; D possibly corresponds to TRBD2 (5 bases). The CDR3 DNA follows: TGTGCCAGCAGCCGACTTGGGAGCTCCTACAATGAGCAGTTCTTC. Translating gives CASSRLGSSYNEQFF. The full variable domain, its missing parts supplied by reference TRBV14 and TRBJ2-1, is EAGVTQFPSHSVIEKGQTVTLRCDPISGHDNLYWYRRVMGKEIKFLLHFVKESKQDESGMPNNRFLAERTGGTYSTLKVQPAELEDSGVYFCASSRLGSSYNEQFFGPGTRLTVL.